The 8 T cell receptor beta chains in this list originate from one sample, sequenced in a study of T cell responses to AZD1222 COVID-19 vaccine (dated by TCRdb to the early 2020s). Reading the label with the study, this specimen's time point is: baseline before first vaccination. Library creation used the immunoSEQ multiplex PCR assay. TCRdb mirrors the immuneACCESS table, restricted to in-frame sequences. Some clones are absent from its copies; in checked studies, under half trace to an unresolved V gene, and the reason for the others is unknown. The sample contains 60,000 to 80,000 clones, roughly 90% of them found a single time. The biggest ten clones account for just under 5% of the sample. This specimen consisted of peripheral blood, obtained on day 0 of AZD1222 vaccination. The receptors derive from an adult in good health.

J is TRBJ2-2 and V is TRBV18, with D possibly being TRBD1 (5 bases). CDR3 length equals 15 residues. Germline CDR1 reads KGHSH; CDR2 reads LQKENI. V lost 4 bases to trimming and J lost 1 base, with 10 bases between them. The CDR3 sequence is CASSRGWRNTGELFF. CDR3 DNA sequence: TGTGCCAGCTCACGGGGCTGGAGGAACACCGGGGAGCTGTTTTTT. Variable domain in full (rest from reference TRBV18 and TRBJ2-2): NAGVMQNPRHLVRRRGQEARLRCSPMKGHSHVYWYRQLPEEGLKFMVYLQKENIIDESGMPKERFSAEFPKEGPSILRIQQVVRGDSAAYFCASSRGWRNTGELFFGEGSRLTVL.

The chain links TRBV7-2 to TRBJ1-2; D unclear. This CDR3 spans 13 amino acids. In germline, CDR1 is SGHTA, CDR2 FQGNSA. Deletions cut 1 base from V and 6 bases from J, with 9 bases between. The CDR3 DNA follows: TGTGCCAGCAGCTTAGATCGGAACAATGGCTACACCTTC. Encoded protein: CASSLDRNNGYTF.

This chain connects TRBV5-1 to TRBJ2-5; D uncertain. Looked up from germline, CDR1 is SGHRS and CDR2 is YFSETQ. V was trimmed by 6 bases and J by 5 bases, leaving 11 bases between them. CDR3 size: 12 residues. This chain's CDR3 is CASMRNKETQYF. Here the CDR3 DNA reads TGCGCCAGCATGCGCAACAAGGAGACCCAGTACTTC.

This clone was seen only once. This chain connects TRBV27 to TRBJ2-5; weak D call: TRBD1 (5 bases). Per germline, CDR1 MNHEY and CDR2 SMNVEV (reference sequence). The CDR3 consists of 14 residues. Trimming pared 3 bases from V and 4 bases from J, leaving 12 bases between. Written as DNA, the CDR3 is TGTGCCAGCAGTTTTACAGGACAACGAGAGACCCAGTACTTC. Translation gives CASSFTGQRETQYF.

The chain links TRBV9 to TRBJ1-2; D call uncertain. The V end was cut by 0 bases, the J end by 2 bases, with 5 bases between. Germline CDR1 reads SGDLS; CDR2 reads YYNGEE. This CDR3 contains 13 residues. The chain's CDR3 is CASSVGQNYGYTF. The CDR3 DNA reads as TGTGCCAGCAGCGTAGGGCAAAACTATGGCTACACCTTC.

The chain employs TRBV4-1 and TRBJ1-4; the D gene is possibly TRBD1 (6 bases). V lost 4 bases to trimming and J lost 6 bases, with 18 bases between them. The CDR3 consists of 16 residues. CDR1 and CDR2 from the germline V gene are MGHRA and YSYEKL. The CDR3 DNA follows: TGCGCCAGCAGCCCCACGGGCGGGGGGCGGTATGAAAAACTGTTTTTT. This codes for CASSPTGGGRYEKLFF.

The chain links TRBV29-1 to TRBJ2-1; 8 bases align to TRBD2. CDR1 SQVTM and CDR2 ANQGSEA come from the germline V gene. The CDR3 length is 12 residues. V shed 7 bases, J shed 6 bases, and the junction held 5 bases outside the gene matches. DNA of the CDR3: TGCAGCGGGGGGCTAGCGGGCAATGAGCAGTTCTTC. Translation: CSGGLAGNEQFF.

CDR3 protein: CASSPGYGGNTIYF. CDR3 DNA sequence: TGCGCCAGCAGCCCCGGCTATGGCGGAAACACCATATATTTT. The V and J genes are TRBV4-1 and TRBJ1-3; D is unclear. V was pared by 4 bases and J by 4 bases, with 11 bases between. This CDR3 has 14 amino acids. CDR1 is MGHRA, CDR2 YSYEKL, per germline.